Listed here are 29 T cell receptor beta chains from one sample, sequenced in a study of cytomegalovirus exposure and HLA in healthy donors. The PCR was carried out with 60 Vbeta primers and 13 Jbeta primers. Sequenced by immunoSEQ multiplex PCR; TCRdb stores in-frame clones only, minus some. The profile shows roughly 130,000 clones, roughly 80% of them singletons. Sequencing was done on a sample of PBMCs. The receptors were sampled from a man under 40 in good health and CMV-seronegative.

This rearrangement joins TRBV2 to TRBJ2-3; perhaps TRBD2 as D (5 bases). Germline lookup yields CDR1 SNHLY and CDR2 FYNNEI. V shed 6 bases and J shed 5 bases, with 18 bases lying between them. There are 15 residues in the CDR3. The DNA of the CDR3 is TGTGCCAGCAGCAACTTCCGGACGGCGGGAGATACGCAGTATTTT. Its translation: CASSNFRTAGDTQYF.

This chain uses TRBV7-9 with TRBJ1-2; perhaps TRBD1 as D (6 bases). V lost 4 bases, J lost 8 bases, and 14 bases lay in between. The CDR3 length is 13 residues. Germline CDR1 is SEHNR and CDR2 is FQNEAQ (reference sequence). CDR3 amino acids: CASSSKNRDGYTF. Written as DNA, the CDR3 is TGTGCCAGCAGCTCTAAGAACAGGGACGGCTACACCTTC.

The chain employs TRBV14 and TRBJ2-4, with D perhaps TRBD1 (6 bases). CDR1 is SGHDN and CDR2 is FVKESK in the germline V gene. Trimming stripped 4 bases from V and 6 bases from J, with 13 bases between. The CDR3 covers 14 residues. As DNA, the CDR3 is TGTGCCAGCAGCCCACAGGGCTCCAGAAACATTCAGTACTTC. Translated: CASSPQGSRNIQYF.

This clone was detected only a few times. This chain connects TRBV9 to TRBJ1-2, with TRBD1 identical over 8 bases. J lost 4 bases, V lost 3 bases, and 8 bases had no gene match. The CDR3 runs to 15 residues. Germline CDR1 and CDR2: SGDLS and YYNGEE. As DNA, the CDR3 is TGTGCCAGCAGCGCCAGGGGGCGCATGGCCTATGGCTACACCTTC. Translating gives CASSARGRMAYGYTF.

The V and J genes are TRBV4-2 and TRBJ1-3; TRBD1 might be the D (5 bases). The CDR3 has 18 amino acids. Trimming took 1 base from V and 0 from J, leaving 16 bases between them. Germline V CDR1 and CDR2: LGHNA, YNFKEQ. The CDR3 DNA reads TGTGCCAGCAGCCAAGTTTGGGGCCACAGGTTCTCTGGAAACACCATATATTTT. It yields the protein CASSQVWGHRFSGNTIYF.

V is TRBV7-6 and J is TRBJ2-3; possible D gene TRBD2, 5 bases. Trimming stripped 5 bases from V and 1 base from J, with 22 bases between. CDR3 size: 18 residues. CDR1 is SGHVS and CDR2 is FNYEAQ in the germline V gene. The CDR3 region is CASSGVASRRRGTDTQYF. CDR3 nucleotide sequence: TGTGCCAGCAGCGGAGTGGCTAGCAGGAGACGGGGCACAGATACGCAGTATTTT.

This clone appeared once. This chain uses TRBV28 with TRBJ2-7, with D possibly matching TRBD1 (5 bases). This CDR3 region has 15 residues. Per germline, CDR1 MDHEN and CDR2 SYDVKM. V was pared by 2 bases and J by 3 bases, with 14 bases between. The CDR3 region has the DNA TGTGCCAGCAGTTTAAGGGGTGGGGCCCGCTACGAGCAGTACTTC. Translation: CASSLRGGARYEQYF.

For the CDR3, the DNA is TGTGCCAGCAGCCACGATCCGATGACTTCCGGGACAGGGCGATATGGCTACACCTTC. The encoded protein is CASSHDPMTSGTGRYGYTF. V usage is TRBV4-2 and J usage is TRBJ1-2; 9 nucleotides agree with TRBD1. This CDR3 region has 19 residues. Germline values: CDR1 LGHNA, CDR2 YNFKEQ. V was pared by 3 bases and J by 5 bases, with 19 bases of the junction left unmatched.

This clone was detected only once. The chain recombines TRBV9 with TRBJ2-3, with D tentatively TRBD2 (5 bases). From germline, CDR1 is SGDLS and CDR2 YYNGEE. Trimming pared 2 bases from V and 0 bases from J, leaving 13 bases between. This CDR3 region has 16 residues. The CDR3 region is CASSVGLTGSTDTQYF. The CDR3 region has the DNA TGTGCCAGCAGCGTGGGCCTAACGGGAAGCACAGATACGCAGTATTTT.

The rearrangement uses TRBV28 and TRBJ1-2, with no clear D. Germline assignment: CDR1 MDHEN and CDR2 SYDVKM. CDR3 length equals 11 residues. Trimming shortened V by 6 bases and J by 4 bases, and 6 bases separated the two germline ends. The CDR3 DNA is TGTGCCAGCAGCGGAGTCTATGGCTACACCTTC. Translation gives CASSGVYGYTF.

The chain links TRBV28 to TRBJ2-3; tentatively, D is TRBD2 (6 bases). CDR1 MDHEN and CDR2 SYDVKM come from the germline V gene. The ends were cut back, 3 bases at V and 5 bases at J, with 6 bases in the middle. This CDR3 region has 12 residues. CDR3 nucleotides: TGTGCCAGCAGTTTCGGGGGAGATACGCAGTATTTT. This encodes CASSFGGDTQYF.

The CDR3 spells CASSLGRSPGLNYEQYF. For the CDR3, the DNA is TGTGCCAGCAGCTTAGGGCGGTCTCCGGGACTAAACTACGAGCAGTACTTC. The chain combines TRBV11-2 with TRBJ2-7, with 7 bases aligning to TRBD2. V lost 1 base and J lost 3; bases outside the gene matches: 12. From germline, CDR1 is SGHAT and CDR2 FQNNGV. The CDR3 is 17 residues long.

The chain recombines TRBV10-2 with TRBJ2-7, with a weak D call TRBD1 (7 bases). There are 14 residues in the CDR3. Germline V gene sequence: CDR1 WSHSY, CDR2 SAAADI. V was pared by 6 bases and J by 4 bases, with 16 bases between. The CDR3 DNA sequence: TGCGCCAGCAGCCCCCTGGAGGGGGCTTACGAGCAGTACTTC. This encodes CASSPLEGAYEQYF.

This CDR3 reads CASSAGTHGYTF. CDR3 sequence (DNA): TGTGCCAGCAGTGCCGGGACACATGGCTACACCTTC. The chain combines TRBV28 with TRBJ1-2, with D perhaps matching TRBD1 (6 bases). The CDR3 is made up of 12 amino acids. From germline, CDR1 is MDHEN and CDR2 SYDVKM. The V end lost 5 bases, the J end lost 6 bases, and 10 bases lay between the germline ends.

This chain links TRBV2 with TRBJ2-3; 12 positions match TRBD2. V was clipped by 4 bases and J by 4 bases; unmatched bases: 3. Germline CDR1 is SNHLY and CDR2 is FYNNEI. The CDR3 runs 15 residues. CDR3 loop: CASSASGGAADTQYF. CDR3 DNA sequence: TGTGCCAGCAGTGCTAGCGGGGGGGCGGCAGATACGCAGTATTTT.

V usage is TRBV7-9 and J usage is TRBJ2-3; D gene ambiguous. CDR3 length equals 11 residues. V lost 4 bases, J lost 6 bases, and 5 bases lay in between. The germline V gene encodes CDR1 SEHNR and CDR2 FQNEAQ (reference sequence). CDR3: CASSSLDTQYF. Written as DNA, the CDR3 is TGTGCCAGCAGCTCTCTGGATACGCAGTATTTT.

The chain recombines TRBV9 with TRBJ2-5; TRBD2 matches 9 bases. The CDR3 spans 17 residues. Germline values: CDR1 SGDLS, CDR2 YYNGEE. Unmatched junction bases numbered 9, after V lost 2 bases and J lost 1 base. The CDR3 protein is CASSVPSGGTSQETQYF. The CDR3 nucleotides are TGTGCCAGCAGCGTCCCCAGCGGGGGGACCTCCCAAGAGACCCAGTACTTC.

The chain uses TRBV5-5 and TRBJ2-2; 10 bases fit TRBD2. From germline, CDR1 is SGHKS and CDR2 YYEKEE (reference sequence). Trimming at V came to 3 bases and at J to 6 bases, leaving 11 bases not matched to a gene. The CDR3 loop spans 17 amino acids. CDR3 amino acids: CASSSLSGGGSAGELFF. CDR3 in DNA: TGTGCCAGCAGCTCTCTCAGCGGGGGGGGGTCGGCCGGGGAGCTGTTTTTT.

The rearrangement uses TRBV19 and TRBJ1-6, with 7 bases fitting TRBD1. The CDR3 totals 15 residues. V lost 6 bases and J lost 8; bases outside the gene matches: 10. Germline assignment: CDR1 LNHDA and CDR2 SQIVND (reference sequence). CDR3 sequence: CASRPYRGRDSPLHF. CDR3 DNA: TGTGCCAGTAGACCCTACAGGGGAAGAGATTCACCCCTCCACTTT.

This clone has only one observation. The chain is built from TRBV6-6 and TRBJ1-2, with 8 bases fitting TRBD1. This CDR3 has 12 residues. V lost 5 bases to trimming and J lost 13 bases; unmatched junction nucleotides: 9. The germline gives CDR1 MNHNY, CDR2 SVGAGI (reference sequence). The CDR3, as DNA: TGTGCCAGCAGTCGGGACAGGTCTTTGGGCACCTTC. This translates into CASSRDRSLGTF.

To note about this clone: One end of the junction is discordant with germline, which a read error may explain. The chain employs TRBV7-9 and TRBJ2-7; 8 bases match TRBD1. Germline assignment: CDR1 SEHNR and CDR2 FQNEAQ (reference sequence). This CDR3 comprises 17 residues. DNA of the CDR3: TGTTCCAGCAGGAACACAGGGGGACCAGACATGTCCTACGAGCAGTACTTC. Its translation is CSSRNTGGPDMSYEQYF.

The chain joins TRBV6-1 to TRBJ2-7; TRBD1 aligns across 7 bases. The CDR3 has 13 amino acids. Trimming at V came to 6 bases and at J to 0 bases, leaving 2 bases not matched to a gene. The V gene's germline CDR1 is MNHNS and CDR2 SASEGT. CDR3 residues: CASREGASYEQYF. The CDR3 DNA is TGTGCCAGCAGAGAGGGGGCCTCCTACGAGCAGTACTTC.

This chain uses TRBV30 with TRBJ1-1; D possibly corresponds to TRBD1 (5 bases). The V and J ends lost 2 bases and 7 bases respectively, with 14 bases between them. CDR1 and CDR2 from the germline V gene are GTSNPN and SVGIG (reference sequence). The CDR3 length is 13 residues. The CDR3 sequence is CAWSRGSASEAFF. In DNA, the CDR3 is TGTGCCTGGAGTAGGGGATCCGCCAGTGAAGCTTTCTTT.

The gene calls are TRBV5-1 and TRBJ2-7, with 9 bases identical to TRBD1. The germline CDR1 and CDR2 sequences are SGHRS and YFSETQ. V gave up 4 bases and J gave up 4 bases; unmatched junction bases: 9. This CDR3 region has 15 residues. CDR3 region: CASSVNRGPVYEQYF. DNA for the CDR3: TGCGCCAGCAGCGTAAACAGGGGGCCAGTTTACGAGCAGTACTTC.

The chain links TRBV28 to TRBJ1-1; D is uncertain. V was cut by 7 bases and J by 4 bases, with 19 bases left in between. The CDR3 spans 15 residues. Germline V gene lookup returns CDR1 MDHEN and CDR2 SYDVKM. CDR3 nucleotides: TGTGCCAGCAACCCGATGGAGGGTTTTACCACTGAAGCTTTCTTT. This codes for CASNPMEGFTTEAFF.

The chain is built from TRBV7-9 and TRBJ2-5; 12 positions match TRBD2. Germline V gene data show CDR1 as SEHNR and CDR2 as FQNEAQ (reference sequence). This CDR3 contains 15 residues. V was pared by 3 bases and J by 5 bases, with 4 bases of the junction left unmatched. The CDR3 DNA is TGTGCCAGCAGCTTGACTAGCGGGGGCTGGGAGACCCAGTACTTC. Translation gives CASSLTSGGWETQYF. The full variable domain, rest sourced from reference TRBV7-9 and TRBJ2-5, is DTGVSQNPRHKITKRGQNVTFRCDPISEHNRLYWYRQTLGQGPEFLTYFQNEAQLEKSRLLSDRFSAERPKGSFSTLEIQRTEQGDSAMYLCASSLTSGGWETQYFGPGTRLLVL.

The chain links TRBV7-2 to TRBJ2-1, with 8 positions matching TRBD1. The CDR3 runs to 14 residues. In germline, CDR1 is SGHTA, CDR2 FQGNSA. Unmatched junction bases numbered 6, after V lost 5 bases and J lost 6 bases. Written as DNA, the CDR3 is TGTGCCAGCAGCCCGGACAGGGCAATCAATGAGCAGTTCTTC. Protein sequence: CASSPDRAINEQFF. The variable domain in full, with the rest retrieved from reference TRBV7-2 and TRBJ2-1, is GAGVSQSPSNKVTEKGKDVELRCDPISGHTALYWYRQSLGQGLEFLIYFQGNSAPDKSGLPSDRFSAERTGGSVSTLTIQRTQQEDSAVYLCASSPDRAINEQFFGPGTRLTVL.

The CDR3 protein is CASSFGGVGEQYF. CDR3 sequence (DNA): TGTGCCAGCAGTTTTGGGGGCGTGGGGGAGCAGTATTTT. This chain links TRBV28 with TRBJ2-3; D may be TRBD1 (6 bases). CDR1 and CDR2 (germline): MDHEN, SYDVKM. This CDR3 contains 13 residues. The V gene lost 3 bases and the J gene lost 11 bases, with 15 bases spanning the gap.

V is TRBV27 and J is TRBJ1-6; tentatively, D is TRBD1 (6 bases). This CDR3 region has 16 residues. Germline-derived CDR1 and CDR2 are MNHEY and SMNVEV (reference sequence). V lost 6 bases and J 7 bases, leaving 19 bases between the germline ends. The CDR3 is CASSTEGGAWNSPLHF. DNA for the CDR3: TGTGCCAGCAGCACGGAGGGGGGGGCTTGGAATTCACCCCTCCACTTT.